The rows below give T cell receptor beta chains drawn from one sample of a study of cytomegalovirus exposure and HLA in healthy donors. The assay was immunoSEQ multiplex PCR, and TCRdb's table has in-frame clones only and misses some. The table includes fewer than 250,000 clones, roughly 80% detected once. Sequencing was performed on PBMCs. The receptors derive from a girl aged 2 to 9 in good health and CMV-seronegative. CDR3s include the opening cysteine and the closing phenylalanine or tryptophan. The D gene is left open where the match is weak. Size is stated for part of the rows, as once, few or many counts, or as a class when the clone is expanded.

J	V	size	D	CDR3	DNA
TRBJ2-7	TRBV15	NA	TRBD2	CATSPGLAGSSYEQYF	TGTGCCACCAGCCCCGGCCTAGCGGGCAGCTCCTACGAGCAGTACTTC
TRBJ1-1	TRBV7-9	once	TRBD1	CASSQGRGRVTEAFF	TGTGCCAGCAGCCAGGGCAGGGGGCGGGTGACTGAAGCTTTCTTT
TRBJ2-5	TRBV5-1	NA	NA	CASSLRLGGAQETQYF	TGCGCCAGCAGCTTGCGTCTCGGCGGGGCCCAAGAGACCCAGTACTTC
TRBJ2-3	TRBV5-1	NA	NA	CASSFTSEDTQYF	TGCGCCAGCAGCTTCACTTCTGAGGATACGCAGTATTTT
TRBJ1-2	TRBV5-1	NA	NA	CASSLDSGGGYTF	TGCGCCAGCAGCTTGGATTCCGGGGGTGGCTACACCTTC
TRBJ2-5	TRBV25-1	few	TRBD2	CASSSLRVAGVQETQYF	TGTGCCAGCAGTTCGCTACGGGTAGCGGGGGTGCAAGAGACCCAGTACTTC
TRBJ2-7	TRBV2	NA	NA	CASNLAAGPYEQYF	TGTGCCAGCAATCTGGCGGCAGGGCCCTACGAGCAGTACTTC
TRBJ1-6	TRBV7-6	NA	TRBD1	CASSQGTGLNSPLHF	TGTGCCAGCAGCCAGGGGACAGGGCTAAATTCACCCCTCCACTTT
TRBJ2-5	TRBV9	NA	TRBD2	CASSVEGGTSQYF	TGTGCCAGCAGCGTAGAGGGTGGGACTAGCCAGTACTTC
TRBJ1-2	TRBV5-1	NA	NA	CASSLSDRHTSNYGYTF	TGCGCCAGCAGCTTGTCCGACAGGCACACCTCTAACTATGGCTACACCTTC
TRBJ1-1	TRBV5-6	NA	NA	CASSLDIGGAMNTEAFF	TGTGCCAGCAGCTTGGACATTGGGGGGGCGATGAACACTGAAGCTTTCTTT
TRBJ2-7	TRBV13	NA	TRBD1	CASTTGQLSYEQYF	TGTGCCAGCACTACGGGACAGCTATCCTACGAGCAGTACTTC
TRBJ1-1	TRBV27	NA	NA	CASKSPGRNTEAFF	TGTGCCAGCAAATCTCCCGGGAGGAACACTGAAGCTTTCTTT
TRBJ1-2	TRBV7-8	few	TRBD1	CASSLGQGAVTF	TGTGCCAGCAGCTTGGGACAGGGGGCTGTCACCTTC
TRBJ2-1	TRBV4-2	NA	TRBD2	CASSQEVVAGVGNEQFF	TGTGCCAGCAGCCAGGAAGTAGTAGCGGGAGTAGGCAATGAGCAGTTCTTC
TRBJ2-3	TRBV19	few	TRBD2	CASSIAGTAGADTQYF	TGTGCCAGTAGTATAGCCGGGACGGCGGGAGCAGATACGCAGTATTTT
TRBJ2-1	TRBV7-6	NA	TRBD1	CASSRYPRQGAHNEQFF	TGTGCCAGCAGTCGCTATCCACGACAGGGGGCCCACAATGAGCAGTTCTTC
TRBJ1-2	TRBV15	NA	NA	CATSRDYQENYGYTF	TGTGCCACCAGCAGAGATTACCAAGAGAACTATGGCTACACCTTC
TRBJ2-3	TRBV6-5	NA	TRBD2	CASSYSGGRGTDTQYF	TGTGCCAGCAGTTACTCTGGCGGGAGGGGGACAGATACGCAGTATTTT
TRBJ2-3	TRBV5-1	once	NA	CASSLGSLAADTQYF	TGCGCCAGCAGCTTGGGGTCGCTAGCCGCAGATACGCAGTATTTT